The 10 T cell receptor beta chains given below trace back to one sample, sequenced in a study of CD4 T cells in relation to SARS-CoV-2 and coronaviruses. CD4+ T cells from unexposed donors were obtained before the COVID-19 pandemic (2011-2018). Here immunoSEQ multiplex PCR was the method, and the copy in TCRdb shows in-frame clones only, minus some. The sample comprises about 65,000 clones, 75% to 90% of which are singletons, and around 1.7% rests with the top ten. Material for sequencing was memory CD4+ T cells from PBMCs. The receptors here all came from a human donor in good health.

The genes are TRBV5-1 and TRBJ2-1; 14 positions match TRBD2. The CDR3 is made up of 17 amino acids. Trimming removed 4 bases from V and 8 bases from J; junction bases left unmatched: 11. Germline-derived CDR1 and CDR2 are SGHRS and YFSETQ. CDR3 sequence: CASSRLTSGRAPYEQFF. The CDR3 DNA reads as TGCGCCAGCAGCCGACTGACTAGCGGGAGGGCCCCTTATGAGCAGTTCTTC.

The chain recombines TRBV7-3 with TRBJ2-7, with D perhaps TRBD2 (6 bases). Trimming stripped 0 bases from V and 4 bases from J, with 19 bases between. CDR1 is SGHTA, CDR2 FQGTGA, per germline. The CDR3 has 17 residues. CDR3 sequence: CASSLTWRDVSGYEQYF. The CDR3 DNA reads TGTGCCAGCAGCTTAACGTGGCGGGACGTTTCGGGTTACGAGCAGTACTTC. Filled out from reference TRBV7-3 and TRBJ2-7, the complete variable domain reads GAGVSQTPSNKVTEKGKYVELRCDPISGHTALYWYRQSLGQGPEFLIYFQGTGAADDSGLPNDRFFAVRPEGSVSTLKIQRTERGDSAVYLCASSLTWRDVSGYEQYFGPGTRLTVT.

The chain recombines TRBV9 with TRBJ2-5; D gene unclear. The CDR3 covers 13 residues. The germline CDR1 and CDR2 sequences are SGDLS and YYNGEE. Trimming removed 6 bases from V and 3 bases from J, with 12 bases in between. This CDR3 is CASKGRTEETQYF. The CDR3 DNA reads as TGTGCCAGCAAGGGTAGGACGGAAGAGACCCAGTACTTC.

The CDR3 DNA reads as TGTGCCAGCAGCTTACAGATTCCGGATACGCAGTATTTT. Amino acids: CASSLQIPDTQYF. The chain couples TRBV7-2 to TRBJ2-3; D unclear. Trimming took 2 bases from V and 6 from J, leaving 9 bases between them. This CDR3 region has 13 residues. The germline V gene encodes CDR1 SGHTA and CDR2 FQGNSA.

The chain joins TRBV5-1 to TRBJ2-3, with TRBD1 identical over 7 bases. The germline V gene encodes CDR1 SGHRS and CDR2 YFSETQ. J gave up 11 bases and V 3 bases, and 12 bases lay outside the gene matches. The CDR3 contains 14 residues. The CDR3 here is CASSSGQLESVQYF. The CDR3 DNA follows: TGCGCCAGCAGCTCGGGACAGTTGGAAAGCGTGCAGTATTTT.

The chain recombines TRBV5-1 with TRBJ1-1; TRBD1 might be the D (6 bases). V shed 0 bases and J shed 8 bases, with 14 bases lying between them. CDR1 is SGHRS and CDR2 is YFSETQ in the germline V gene. The CDR3 spans 14 residues. The CDR3 sequence is CASSLGGTQGEAFF. The CDR3 region has the DNA TGCGCCAGCAGCTTGGGGGGGACGCAGGGGGAAGCTTTCTTT.

The chain recombines TRBV18 with TRBJ2-7; D call uncertain. This CDR3 is built from 13 residues. Per germline, CDR1 KGHSH and CDR2 LQKENI. Trimming left V 4 bases short and J 1 base short, with 8 bases between. The CDR3 DNA is TGTGCCAGCTCACGAGAACAGTCCTACGAGCAGTACTTC. It translates to CASSREQSYEQYF.

The chain joins TRBV7-3 to TRBJ2-7; unclear D gene. The CDR3 sequence is 14 residues long. Trimming shortened V by 2 bases and J by 1 base, and 9 bases separated the two germline ends. The germline V gene encodes CDR1 SGHTA and CDR2 FQGTGA. The chain's CDR3 is CASSLSAYSYEQYF. The CDR3, as DNA: TGTGCCAGCAGCTTATCGGCGTATTCCTACGAGCAGTACTTC.

The chain uses TRBV20-1 and TRBJ2-3; 9 bases are a match to TRBD2. The CDR3 length is 16 residues. From germline, CDR1 is DFQATT and CDR2 SNEGSKA (reference sequence). The V gene end was trimmed by 3 bases and the J gene end by 1 base; junction bases not matched to a gene: 8. CDR3 sequence reads: CSASSAGGPGTDTQYF. As DNA, the CDR3 is TGCAGTGCTAGTTCCGCGGGAGGGCCGGGCACAGATACGCAGTATTTT.

V is TRBV25-1 and J is TRBJ1-3; a weak D match, TRBD1 (5 bases). Germline V gene sequence: CDR1 MGHDK, CDR2 SYGVNS. CDR3 length: 16 residues. Deletions cut 3 bases from V and 0 bases from J, with 12 bases between. CDR3 sequence reads: CASSERRASSGNTIYF. CDR3 bases: TGTGCCAGCAGTGAGCGCAGGGCGAGCTCTGGAAACACCATATATTTT.